This is a list of T cell receptor beta chains from one sample in a study of OX40 agonist ivuxolimab in advanced cancers. Some clones are missing from TCRdb's copy, which holds only in-frame ones; the method was immunoSEQ multiplex PCR. The repertoire consists of about 48,000 clones, with 75% to 85% occurring once and the leading ten covering more than 0.9%. Sequencing used CD4+ or CD8+ T cells sorted from blood, obtained in a trial of the OX40 agonist ivuxolimab. The source is an adult with an advanced solid tumor such as melanoma, head and neck, liver or kidney cancer. Both conserved end residues are part of each CDR3. The D gene is left open where the match is weak. Some rows mark clone size as missing; the rest say once, few, many or name a class of expanded clone.

>TRBJ2-1|-|TRBV29-1|-
TGCAGCGTTGTACCCGGCAATGAGCAGTTCTTC
CSVVPGNEQFF
>TRBJ1-6|medium-sized|TRBV19|TRBD1
TGTGCCAGTAGTAACGACAGGGTTAATTCACCCCTCCACTTT
CASSNDRVNSPLHF
>TRBJ1-1|-|TRBV29-1|TRBD1
TGCAGCGTTGAAGCGGAGGGGGGTTCACAGGGGAGCACTGAAGCTTTCTTT
CSVEAEGGSQGSTEAFF
>TRBJ1-3|-|TRBV9|-
TGTGCCAGCAGCGTAGTATGGCGTGCCTCCGGAGGAAACACCATATATTTT
CASSVVWRASGGNTIYF
>TRBJ2-1|-|TRBV25-1|-
TGTGCCAGCAGTCCCTGGGGGGTGAATGAGCAGTTCTTC
CASSPWGVNEQFF
>TRBJ2-2|-|TRBV4-3|-
TGCGCCAGCAGCCAAGTCGTAGGCCGGGCCGGGGAGCTGTTTTTT
CASSQVVGRAGELFF
>TRBJ1-4|-|TRBV5-4|-
TGTGCCAGCAGCTCCTTGGGCAGCTCCACCGAAAAACTGTTTTTT
CASSSLGSSTEKLFF
>TRBJ2-7|-|TRBV25-1|TRBD2
TGTGCCAGCAGTGATTCCACTAGCGGGGGGCGTGAGCAGTACTTC
CASSDSTSGGREQYF
>TRBJ1-1|-|TRBV5-4|-
TGTGCCAGCAGCACTGGACGGAACACTGAAGCTTTCTTT
CASSTGRNTEAFF
>TRBJ2-1|-|TRBV7-6|-
TGTGCCAGCAGTCCCAGGACTGGCTCCTACAATGAGCAGTTCTTC
CASSPRTGSYNEQFF
>TRBJ1-5|once|TRBV5-1|-
TGCGCCAGCAGCTTGGCGGGGTATAGCAATCAGCCCCAGCATTTT
CASSLAGYSNQPQHF
>TRBJ1-6|-|TRBV6-1|-
TGTGCCAGCACTGAAGGGAGTTCCTATAATTCACCCCTCCACTTT
CASTEGSSYNSPLHF
>TRBJ1-6|-|TRBV29-1|-
TGCAGCGTTGAAGGGACGAGAGGATCACCCCTCCACTTT
CSVEGTRGSPLHF
>TRBJ2-1|-|TRBV5-1|TRBD2
TGCGCCAGCAGCTTTAGCGGGGCGACCTACAATGAGCAGTTCTTC
CASSFSGATYNEQFF
>TRBJ2-2|-|TRBV9|-
TGTGCCAGCAGCGCCAGATACGGGGAGCTGTTTTTT
CASSARYGELFF
>TRBJ2-3|-|TRBV11-1|TRBD2
TGTGCCAGCAGCTTCGGAGCGGGGGGGGTCACAGATACGCAGTATTTT
CASSFGAGGVTDTQYF
>TRBJ2-3|-|TRBV6-1|-
TGTGCCAGCAGTGAAGTCTTTACAGATACGCAGTATTTT
CASSEVFTDTQYF
>TRBJ2-2|once|TRBV4-2|-
TGTGCCAGCAGCCAAGAAACAGGGATGAACACCGGGGAGCTGTTTTTT
CASSQETGMNTGELFF
>TRBJ1-4|-|TRBV28|-
TGTGCCAGCAGTTTTGCAACTAATGAAAAACTGTTTTTT
CASSFATNEKLFF
>TRBJ2-7|-|TRBV6-5|-
TGTGCCAGCAGTGGAGGGACAGCTCCCTACGAGCAGTACTTC
CASSGGTAPYEQYF
>TRBJ2-7|-|TRBV12-1|-
TGTGCCAGCAGCTCCAGTTTCTACGAGCAGTACTTC
CASSSSFYEQYF
>TRBJ2-3|once|TRBV7-6|-
TGTGCCAGCAGCACTACGGGGGGCACAGATACGCAGTATTTT
CASSTTGGTDTQYF
>TRBJ2-1|-|TRBV7-9|TRBD2
TGTGCCAGCAGCTTAGTATCGGGACTAGCAGCCAATGAGCAGTTCTTC
CASSLVSGLAANEQFF
>TRBJ1-2|-|TRBV27|-
TGTGCCAGCAGTTCCAAACCCCGACACGCTAACTATGGCTACACCTTC
CASSSKPRHANYGYTF
>TRBJ2-5|-|TRBV5-1|TRBD1
TGCGCCAGCAGCTTGGCAAGACAGGGGAAGACCCAGTACTTC
CASSLARQGKTQYF
>TRBJ1-4|-|TRBV7-8|TRBD1
TGTGCCAGCAGCCCAAGTATTAGGGACAGTGAAAAACTGTTTTTT
CASSPSIRDSEKLFF
>TRBJ1-2|few|TRBV4-2|TRBD1
TGTGCCAGCACTACAGGCCCCGGGACAGGGATCCGCTATCACGGCTACACCTTC
CASTTGPGTGIRYHGYTF
>TRBJ2-2|-|TRBV4-3|-
TGCGCCAGCAGCCAAGACTCTGGATTCGGGGAGCTGTTTTTT
CASSQDSGFGELFF
>TRBJ1-2|-|TRBV18|-
TGTGCCAGCTCTCGGGAGCCATTGGGGAACTATGGCTACACCTTC
CASSREPLGNYGYTF
>TRBJ1-2|medium-sized|TRBV5-6|-
TGTGCCAGCAGCTTGAATCCAGGGTTTGGCTACACCTTC
CASSLNPGFGYTF
>TRBJ2-3|-|TRBV5-1|-
TGCGCCAGCAGCTTGATGGCGCCAAGCGAGGGGGATACGCAGTATTTT
CASSLMAPSEGDTQYF
>TRBJ2-1|-|TRBV5-4|-
TGTGCCAGCAGCTTGTTGGGAGTCGACGGGTATGAGCAGTTCTTC
CASSLLGVDGYEQFF
>TRBJ2-3|-|TRBV6-5|-
TGTGCCAGCAGTTACTCCGGGGAGAACACAGATACGCAGTATTTT
CASSYSGENTDTQYF
>TRBJ1-5|few|TRBV6-5|-
TGTGCCAGCAGTACAGGAGGGGCTGGCCAGCCCCAGCATTTT
CASSTGGAGQPQHF
>TRBJ2-2|-|TRBV5-1|-
TGCGCCAGCAGCTTGGATCAGGGATACACCGGGGAGCTGTTTTTT
CASSLDQGYTGELFF
>TRBJ1-1|few|TRBV30|-
TGTGCCTCCTCTAACAGGGCGACGAACACTGAAGCTTTCTTT
CASSNRATNTEAFF
>TRBJ2-7|-|TRBV7-9|TRBD1
TGTGCCAGCAGCTTCGGGACAGGGGCCTCCTACGAGCAGTACTTC
CASSFGTGASYEQYF
>TRBJ2-7|-|TRBV5-8|-
TGTGCCAGCAGCCGCACAGGGCCCTACGAGCAGTACTTC
CASSRTGPYEQYF
>TRBJ1-5|-|TRBV7-7|-
TGTGCTAGCAGCTTAGACAGCAATCAGCCCCAGCATTTT
CASSLDSNQPQHF
>TRBJ2-3|once|TRBV7-2|TRBD2
TGTGCCAGCAGCTTACTCCTAGCGGGGCACACAGATACGCAGTATTTT
CASSLLLAGHTDTQYF
>TRBJ2-7|-|TRBV5-1|TRBD2
TGCGCCAGCAGCTTGCTAGCGGGGGGTGGCGAGCAGTACTTC
CASSLLAGGGEQYF
>TRBJ2-7|-|TRBV2|-
TGTGCCAGCAGTCGGTTTCTAGTAAGCTACGAGCAGTACTTC
CASSRFLVSYEQYF
>TRBJ2-3|-|TRBV15|-
TGTGCCACCAGCAGCACCAACTGGGGGGCAGATACGCAGTATTTT
CATSSTNWGADTQYF
>TRBJ1-1|-|TRBV30|TRBD1
TGTGCCTGGAGGAACAGGGGGAACACTGAAACTTTCTTT
CAWRNRGNTETFF
>TRBJ2-5|-|TRBV20-1|-
TGCAGTGCTCTGGGCCCCAGTACCCAGTACTTC
CSALGPSTQYF
>TRBJ1-1|-|TRBV9|-
TGTGCCAGCAGCGTAGCTTCGGTGAACACTGAAGCTTTCTTT
CASSVASVNTEAFF
>TRBJ1-1|-|TRBV4-2|TRBD1
TGTGCCAGCAGCCATTCACAGGGGCGGAACACTGAAGCTTTCTTT
CASSHSQGRNTEAFF
>TRBJ1-2|once|TRBV11-3|-
TGTGCCAGCAGCTTTAAGGTCCGGGGCCCTCGCTACACCTTC
CASSFKVRGPRYTF
>TRBJ2-1|-|TRBV25-1|TRBD1
TGTGCCAGCAGTGAATTGGGGACAGGGGCGTACAATGAGCAGTTCTTC
CASSELGTGAYNEQFF
>TRBJ1-1|-|TRBV7-8|TRBD1
TGTGCCAGCAGCCTAAGGAACAGGGGGACTGGAACTGAAGCTTTCTTT
CASSLRNRGTGTEAFF
>TRBJ1-1|-|TRBV2|-
TGTGCCAGCTGTGCGGGACACACGAACACTGAAGCTTTCTTT
CASCAGHTNTEAFF
>TRBJ2-1|few|TRBV12-5|TRBD1
TGTGCTAGTGGTCAGGGACAGGGAAACAATGAGCAGTTCTTC
CASGQGQGNNEQFF
>TRBJ1-1|-|TRBV7-9|-
TGTGCCAGCAGCTTAGACCAGGCGATTGAAGCTTTCTTT
CASSLDQAIEAFF
>TRBJ1-5|-|TRBV19|-
TGTGCCAGTAGTATTGGGGAGGTGAGCCAGCCCCAGCATTTT
CASSIGEVSQPQHF
>TRBJ2-2|once|TRBV11-3|-
TGTGCCAGCAGGAAAGGGGGTACCGGGGAGCTGTTTTTT
CASRKGGTGELFF
>TRBJ1-1|once|TRBV5-1|-
TGCGCCAGCAGCTTTGAGATGAACACTGAAGCTTTCTTT
CASSFEMNTEAFF
>TRBJ1-2|-|TRBV23-1|TRBD1
TGCGCCAGCAGTCCGGGACAGGGGCATCTTGGCTATGGCTACACCTTC
CASSPGQGHLGYGYTF